Below, one T cell receptor (beta chain) is given with its context. The antigen is unknown. Through a sample-barcoded 5' primer and a J-beta primer mix, a second PCR was run for roughly 7 to 12 cycles. A 12-random-nucleotide template-switch adaptor tagged each cDNA molecule. Sequencing yielded, for each sample, at least 3 million paired-end reads carrying CDR3. A single record per CDR3 protein comes from TCRdb applying MiXCR to the 5' RACE reads. Among about 1.6 million distinct CDR3 sequences listed, 30% to 35% were seen once. There were at least 5 micrograms of total RNA extracted from every sample. The data are from a study of blood T cells in healthy people across ages. General study findings and limits: A greater number of naive CD4+ cells and higher diversity distinguished long-lived donors from aged donors.

CDR3 size: 20 residues. After removal of 5 bases from V and 0 bases from J, the junction contained 16 bases not matched to a gene. In germline, CDR1 is SSHAT, CDR2 FNYEAQ (reference sequence). This receptor was taken from a woman aged 25 to 39 in good health. This chain links TRBV7-7 with TRBJ2-3; 11 bases map to TRBD2. Material for sequencing was blood. The CDR3 region is CASSPYTSGSNRRSTDTQYF. In DNA, the CDR3 is TGTGCCAGCAGCCCATATACTAGCGGGAGCAATCGAAGGAGCACAGATACGCAGTATTTT.